The rows below give T cell receptor beta chains drawn from one sample of a study of T cell responses to AZD1222 COVID-19 vaccine. TCRdb keeps only in-frame clones here, not all; method: immunoSEQ multiplex PCR. This sample has 180,000 or so clones, with approximately 92% found just once. Source: peripheral blood, taken 28 days after the second dose of the MenACWY control vaccine. The origin of the receptors is an adult who received the MenACWY meningococcal vaccine as a control. Both conserved end residues are part of each CDR3. Fields, in order: clone size, V gene, J gene, D gene, CDR3 protein, CDR3 DNA. A D gene is named only where the DNA matches it firmly. Some rows mark clone size as missing; the rest say once, few, many or name a class of expanded clone.

size: -
V: TRBV30
J: TRBJ1-3
D: TRBD1
CDR3: CAWSGGTGIAGNTIYF
DNA: TGTGCCTGGAGCGGCGGGACAGGGATCGCCGGAAACACCATATATTTT

size: -
V: TRBV6-2/TRBV6-3
J: TRBJ1-2
D: -
CDR3: CASSPPRRGYGYTF
DNA: TGTGCCAGCAGCCCCCCCCGGAGAGGCTATGGCTACACCTTC

size: -
V: TRBV2
J: TRBJ1-4
D: TRBD1
CDR3: CASRPQGATNEKLFF
DNA: TGTGCCAGCAGACCCCAGGGGGCAACTAATGAAAAACTGTTTTTT

size: once
V: TRBV6-2/TRBV6-3
J: TRBJ2-5
D: TRBD1
CDR3: CASSYDRGYQETQYF
DNA: TGTGCCAGCAGTTACGACAGGGGTTACCAAGAGACCCAGTACTTC

size: once
V: TRBV6-2/TRBV6-3
J: TRBJ1-1
D: -
CDR3: CASSYSHGVAEAFF
DNA: TGTGCCAGCAGTTACTCACACGGGGTCGCTGAAGCTTTCTTT

size: -
V: TRBV5-1
J: TRBJ2-5
D: TRBD2
CDR3: CASSLAGVEETQYF
DNA: TGCGCCAGCAGTCTAGCGGGGGTGGAGGAGACCCAGTACTTC

size: -
V: TRBV5-1
J: TRBJ2-3
D: TRBD1
CDR3: CARKPRDRGFTDTQYF
DNA: TGCGCTAGGAAACCCAGGGACAGGGGGTTCACAGATACGCAGTATTTT

size: once
V: TRBV6-2/TRBV6-3
J: TRBJ2-6
D: -
CDR3: CASSDPGLSGANVLTF
DNA: TGTGCCAGCAGCGATCCAGGTCTTTCTGGGGCCAACGTCCTGACTTTC

size: -
V: TRBV3-1/TRBV3-2
J: TRBJ2-1
D: TRBD2
CDR3: CASSQDWTSSYNEQFF
DNA: TGTGCCAGCAGCCAAGATTGGACTAGCTCCTACAATGAGCAGTTCTTC

size: -
V: TRBV29-1
J: TRBJ1-2
D: TRBD1
CDR3: CSVGNRGSYGYTF
DNA: TGCAGCGTTGGAAACAGGGGGTCCTATGGCTACACCTTC

size: -
V: TRBV25-1
J: TRBJ1-2
D: TRBD1
CDR3: CASLGQQTNYGYTF
DNA: TGTGCCAGCCTGGGACAGCAAACTAACTATGGCTACACCTTC

size: -
V: TRBV21-1
J: TRBJ1-1
D: -
CDR3: CASRPPGPPFEEVNTEAFF
DNA: TGTGCCAGCCGTCCCCCGGGACCCCCGTTTGAAGAGGTGAACACTGAAGCTTTCTTT

size: -
V: TRBV2
J: TRBJ2-3
D: -
CDR3: CASRETRDTQYF
DNA: TGTGCCAGCAGGGAGACCCGGGATACGCAGTATTTT

size: -
V: TRBV3-1/TRBV3-2
J: TRBJ1-6
D: -
CDR3: CASSRYDNSPLHF
DNA: TGTGCCAGCAGCCGGTATGATAATTCACCCCTCCACTTT

size: -
V: TRBV5-1
J: TRBJ1-4
D: -
CDR3: CASSLGQENEKLFF
DNA: TGCGCCAGCAGCTTGGGGCAGGAAAATGAAAAACTGTTTTTT

size: -
V: TRBV6-5
J: TRBJ1-2
D: -
CDR3: CASSLINYGYTF
DNA: TGTGCCAGCAGCCTCATTAACTATGGCTACACCTTC

size: -
V: TRBV5-4
J: TRBJ1-4
D: -
CDR3: CASSLGQGMEKLFF
DNA: TGTGCCAGCAGCTTGGGGCAGGGAATGGAAAAACTGTTTTTT

size: -
V: TRBV2
J: TRBJ2-5
D: -
CDR3: CASSELRKETQYF
DNA: TGTGCCAGCAGTGAGCTGAGAAAAGAGACCCAGTACTTC

size: -
V: TRBV2
J: TRBJ2-2
D: -
CDR3: CASIKGGDRELFF
DNA: TGTGCCAGCATTAAAGGGGGGGATCGAGAGCTGTTTTTT

size: -
V: TRBV9
J: TRBJ1-6
D: -
CDR3: CASSPLDSYNSPLHF
DNA: TGTGCCAGCAGCCCCCTTGACAGCTATAATTCACCCCTCCACTTT

size: -
V: TRBV18
J: TRBJ1-2
D: -
CDR3: CASSPAAVSGYTF
DNA: TGTGCCAGCTCACCAGCCGCCGTGAGCGGCTACACCTTC

size: -
V: TRBV10-3
J: TRBJ2-7
D: TRBD1
CDR3: CATSQDRNEQYF
DNA: TGTGCCACTTCACAGGACAGGAACGAGCAGTACTTC